This T cell receptor beta chain was recovered during a study of spatial heterogeneity in lung cancer. Study observations and caveats: Mutation tallies in tumors tracked expanded intratumoral alpha and beta TCR counts.

MiXCR, applied by TCRdb to the 5' RACE reads, yields one record per CDR3 protein. The sample has 7,800 or so distinct CDR3 sequences; around 8.4% are singletons. Ten or more counts support this clonotype. Its antigen is currently unknown. Found in a library prepared for alpha chains, this beta chain is an off-target read, and its abundance has little meaning. Regarding time point: sample taken at primary tumor resection. The sequencing used lung tumor tissue, collected at surgery. The source of this sequence is a male donor with early-stage non-small cell lung cancer.

The CDR3 region has the DNA TGCGCCAGCTGCTCGGGTGCGGGAGGGAGAAATGAGCAGTTCTTC. This codes for CASCSGAGGRNEQFF. The rearrangement uses TRBV5-1 and TRBJ2-1; 9 bases line up with TRBD2. Germline assignment: CDR1 SGHRS and CDR2 YFSETQ. The J segment lost 7 bases and the V segment lost 7 bases, leaving 12 bases of the junction unmatched. This CDR3 comprises 15 residues.